The next 24 T cell receptor beta chains were all read from a single sample in a study of T cells in Graves' hyperthyroidism and ophthalmopathy. Researchers amplified the TCR beta CDR3 regions from RNA transcripts. The HTBI primer set was used in a first-round RT-PCR of the TCR CDR3. MiXCR, run by TCRdb on the multiplex PCR reads, gives a single entry per CDR3 protein. Here the sample spans around 620,000 distinct CDR3 sequences, about 17% being singletons. Sequenced material: blood. Receptors originate from a woman aged 30 to 39 with Graves' hyperthyroidism.

V is TRBV28 and J is TRBJ2-1; 9 bases align to TRBD2. V was pared by 4 bases and J by 3 bases, with 4 bases of the junction left unmatched. The CDR3 totals 15 residues. The V gene's germline CDR1 is MDHEN and CDR2 SYDVKM. The CDR3 DNA reads as TGTGCCAGCAGTTATCTAGCGGGATACTACAATGAGCAGTTCTTC. It encodes CASSYLAGYYNEQFF.

Remarks on this clonotype: Given the absence of the conserved phenylalanine or tryptophan at the CDR3 end, a read error is likely. The J gene is TRBJ2-7, the V gene TRBV28, with TRBD1 matching 7 bases. The junction had 12 bases not matched to a gene; V was cut back by 7 bases and J by 6 bases. The CDR3 spans 14 residues. Germline V CDR1 and CDR2: MDHEN, SYDVKM. In DNA form, the CDR3 reads TGTGCCAGCACCAACAGGGGAATTCCCATCGAGCAGTACCTC. Its translation is CASTNRGIPIEQYL.

The J gene is TRBJ2-1, the V gene TRBV6-2 or TRBV6-3, with TRBD2 matching over 9 bases. Per the germline V gene, CDR1 is MNHEY and CDR2 is SVGEGT. V gave up 7 bases and J gave up 8 bases; unmatched junction bases: 15. The CDR3 totals 16 residues. The CDR3 region is CASTGISGGLYYEQFF. The DNA for the CDR3 is TGTGCCAGCACTGGGATTAGCGGGGGATTGTACTATGAGCAGTTCTTC.

The V gene is TRBV30, the J gene TRBJ2-1; 9 bases are a match to TRBD2. V trimming: 2 bases; J trimming: 0 bases; junction bases outside the gene matches: 8. The V gene's germline CDR1 is GTSNPN and CDR2 SVGIG (reference sequence). CDR3 size: 17 residues. CDR3 nucleotides: TGTGCCTGGAGTCGGGATAGCGGGGGCTACTCCTACAATGAGCAGTTCTTC. Its protein is CAWSRDSGGYSYNEQFF.

Many counts were recorded for this clonotype. V gene TRBV2 combines with J gene TRBJ2-7; 10 bases are shared with TRBD1. CDR3 size: 15 residues. J was trimmed by 2 bases and V by 5 bases; bases with no gene match: 6. The germline CDR1 and CDR2 sequences are SNHLY and FYNNEI. The CDR3 DNA reads TGTGCCAGCAGTATCGGACAGGGGGGAACCTACGAGCAGTACTTC. Protein: CASSIGQGGTYEQYF.

Only a few counts were recorded for this clonotype. This chain uses TRBV2 with TRBJ2-2; D is ambiguous. The CDR3 totals 14 residues. Trimming shortened V by 3 bases and J by 4 bases, and 9 bases separated the two germline ends. Germline V gene lookup returns CDR1 SNHLY and CDR2 FYNNEI. The CDR3 region has the DNA TGTGCCAGCAGTGACCAGTTCATCACCGGGGAGCTGTTTTTT. Its protein product is CASSDQFITGELFF. The full variable domain, with the rest looked up from reference TRBV2 and TRBJ2-2, is EPEVTQTPSHQVTQMGQEVILRCVPISNHLYFYWYRQILGQKVEFLVSFYNNEISEKSEIFDDQFSVERPDGSNFTLKIRSTKLEDSAMYFCASSDQFITGELFFGEGSRLTVL.

This clonotype appeared many times. CDR3 sequence: CSATLRVTEAFF. The CDR3 DNA sequence: TGCAGTGCAACCCTCCGGGTGACTGAAGCTTTCTTT. The chain has TRBV20-1 and TRBJ1-1, with unresolved D. The V gene's germline CDR1 is DFQATT and CDR2 SNEGSKA (reference sequence). The CDR3 covers 12 residues. V was cut by 6 bases and J by 5 bases, with 13 bases left in between.

This clonotype was seen only a few times. The rearrangement joins TRBV10-3 to TRBJ2-7; 9 positions agree with TRBD1. This CDR3 region has 16 residues. After removal of 4 bases from V and 0 bases from J, the junction contained 7 bases not matched to a gene. Germline assignment: CDR1 ENHRY and CDR2 SYGVKD. DNA for the CDR3: TGTGCCATCAGTGCCCGGGACAGGGCCCTCTCCTACGAGCAGTACTTC. Translation: CAISARDRALSYEQYF.

The sample holds many counts of this clonotype. The chain combines TRBV20-1 with TRBJ2-3, with TRBD2 matching over 8 bases. Trimming cost V 5 bases and J 4 bases; bases outside gene matches: 8. The CDR3 has 14 residues. The germline V gene has CDR1 DFQATT and CDR2 SNEGSKA (reference sequence). The CDR3 DNA reads TGCAGTGCTGGAGTAGCGGGATCCCCAGATACGCAGTATTTT. Translation gives CSAGVAGSPDTQYF.

The chain couples TRBV19 to TRBJ1-5; no clear D gene. Trimming cost V 3 bases and J 2 bases, with 14 bases left between them. This CDR3 has 16 residues. Germline CDR1 is LNHDA and CDR2 is SQIVND (reference sequence). CDR3 DNA: TGTGCCAGTAGTATTTACAGCCTCGGGGGCAATCAGCCCCAGCATTTT. It encodes CASSIYSLGGNQPQHF.

In this sample, this clonotype turned up many times. J is TRBJ1-1 and V is TRBV3-1; possible D gene TRBD1, 6 bases. CDR3 length: 14 residues. Trimming cost V 6 bases and J 1 base, with 12 bases left between them. Germline assignment: CDR1 LGHDT and CDR2 YNNKEL (reference sequence). The CDR3 spells CASSRTVTNTEAFF. DNA for the CDR3: TGTGCCAGCAGTCGGACAGTTACGAACACTGAAGCTTTCTTT.

This clonotype was seen ten or more times. This chain links TRBV7-9 with TRBJ2-7; the D gene is possibly TRBD2 (6 bases). This CDR3 has 13 residues. V lost 9 bases and J lost 3, with 15 bases in between. CDR1 and CDR2 (germline): SEHNR, FQNEAQ (reference sequence). The CDR3 sequence: CASKLAANYEQYF. The CDR3 bases are TGTGCCAGTAAATTAGCGGCAAACTACGAGCAGTACTTC.

This clonotype was detected many times. The chain combines TRBV28 with TRBJ1-5; 7 bases fit TRBD1. V lost 7 bases and J lost 5; bases outside the gene matches: 17. The CDR3 contains 17 residues. In germline, CDR1 is MDHEN, CDR2 SYDVKM. The CDR3 DNA follows: TGTGCCAGCATCGCAGGCCCCCGACAGGGCGGCGATCAGCCCCAGCATTTT. It codes for CASIAGPRQGGDQPQHF.

This clonotype was recorded many times. The CDR3 DNA follows: TGTGCCAGCAGCCAATCTGGGACAGGGGACGAAAAACTGTTTTTT. Translation gives CASSQSGTGDEKLFF. The chain couples TRBV3-1 to TRBJ1-4; 10 nucleotides agree with TRBD1. With V trimmed by 2 bases and J by 8 bases, 5 bases remained unmatched. The CDR3 has 15 amino acids. Germline V gene sequence: CDR1 LGHDT, CDR2 YNNKEL (reference sequence).

This clonotype was seen more than once but under ten times. The rearrangement joins TRBV7-9 to TRBJ2-3; TRBD2 might be the D (5 bases). V lost 5 bases, J lost 1 base, and 13 bases lay in between. Germline V CDR1 and CDR2: SEHNR, FQNEAQ (reference sequence). This CDR3 contains 15 residues. The CDR3 loop reads CASSLLLGRTDTQYF. The CDR3 DNA follows: TGTGCCAGCAGCCTATTACTAGGTCGCACAGATACGCAGTATTTT.

This clonotype was recorded many times. This chain joins TRBV12-3 or TRBV12-4 and TRBJ2-1; 11 bases map to TRBD2. V gave up 5 bases and J gave up 5 bases; unmatched junction bases: 5. The CDR3 is made up of 15 amino acids. CDR3 in DNA: TGTGCCAGCAGTACAGCGGGACTAGCGGACAATGAGCAGTTCTTC. Its translation is CASSTAGLADNEQFF.

The gene calls are TRBV30 and TRBJ1-2; D perhaps matches TRBD1 (5 bases). The germline gives CDR1 GTSNPN, CDR2 SVGIG (reference sequence). The germline V and J ends were trimmed by 5 bases and 8 bases, with 18 bases remaining between them. The CDR3 has 13 residues. The CDR3 region has the DNA TGTGCCTGGTTCCCCGGGGGTACCTACGGCTACACCTTC. Amino acid sequence: CAWFPGGTYGYTF.

This clonotype was picked up a small number of times. This sequence joins TRBV18 and TRBJ1-5, with D perhaps TRBD1 (6 bases). Between the trimmed V and J ends, which lost 8 bases and 4 bases, there was a span of 15 bases. This CDR3 contains 14 residues. Germline loops: CDR1 KGHSH, CDR2 LQKENI. The CDR3 DNA is TGTGCCAGCACAACCGGGACAACTAATCAGCCCCAGCATTTT. Protein: CASTTGTTNQPQHF.

The table lists this clonotype with a few counts. This chain connects TRBV11-3 to TRBJ1-3, with D perhaps matching TRBD1 (6 bases). The CDR3 sequence is 15 residues long. CDR1 is SGHNT and CDR2 is YENEEA in the germline V gene. The V end was cut by 5 bases, the J end by 0 bases, with 11 bases between. CDR3 in amino acids: CASSPGGRSGNTIYF. The DNA of the CDR3 is TGTGCCAGCAGCCCCGGGGGGCGCTCTGGAAACACCATATATTTT.

V gene TRBV20-1 combines with J gene TRBJ2-7, with a weak D call TRBD2 (6 bases). The CDR3 has 13 amino acids. The V end was cut by 0 bases, the J end by 3 bases, with 9 bases between. Germline CDR1 is DFQATT and CDR2 is SNEGSKA (reference sequence). CDR3 sequence (DNA): TGCAGTGCTAGAGATGAGGACTACTACGAGCAGTACTTC. This sequence encodes CSARDEDYYEQYF.

The chain carries TRBV11-3 and TRBJ2-7; 10 bases agree with TRBD1. The trim removed 1 base at V and 0 bases at J, leaving 6 bases unmatched. CDR1 is SGHNT and CDR2 is YENEEA in the germline V gene. The CDR3 is 17 residues long. The CDR3 DNA reads as TGTGCCAGCAGCTTAGGGACAGGGGGATCTGGCTCCTACGAGCAGTACTTC. Amino acids: CASSLGTGGSGSYEQYF.

V is TRBV7-2 and J is TRBJ2-3; no reliable D call. Germline-derived CDR1 and CDR2 are SGHTA and FQGNSA. This CDR3 region has 14 residues. With 1 base removed from V and 9 bases from J, the gap between germline ends came to 14 bases. The CDR3 here is CASSLDPDWWTQYF. The CDR3 bases are TGTGCCAGCAGCTTAGACCCAGATTGGTGGACGCAGTATTTT.

This clonotype occurred many times. The J gene is TRBJ1-1, the V gene TRBV7-2; D gene uncertain. The germline V and J ends were trimmed by 3 bases and 1 base, with 9 bases remaining between them. Germline values: CDR1 SGHTA, CDR2 FQGNSA. CDR3 length: 14 residues. CDR3 DNA sequence: TGTGCCAGCAGCTTGGCCGGGCCGAACACTGAAGCTTTCTTT. Translating gives CASSLAGPNTEAFF.

The chain uses TRBV7-6 and TRBJ2-5; 8 nucleotides line up with TRBD2. This CDR3 comprises 15 residues. After removal of 3 bases from V and 5 bases from J, the junction contained 8 bases not matched to a gene. The germline gives CDR1 SGHVS, CDR2 FNYEAQ. The CDR3 spells CASSFDPGGEETQYF. The CDR3 bases are TGTGCCAGCAGCTTTGACCCGGGAGGGGAGGAGACCCAGTACTTC.